The clone carrying this TCR beta chain was counted at least ten times. Antigen: not known. The data belong to a study of T-cell reconstitution after alpha-beta-depleted transplantation in children. It was with unique molecular identifiers that the TCRbeta library was prepared. One entry per CDR3 protein results from TCRdb running MiXCR on the PCR reads. Of around 450,000 distinct CDR3 sequences listed, roughly two fifths are singletons. V lost 8 bases to trimming and J lost 0 bases, with 12 bases between them. The CDR3 is 14 amino acids. Looked up from germline, CDR1 is MDHEN and CDR2 is SYDVKM. Notes on the study in general: Approximately two months post-transplant, alpha-beta T cells reportedly originated from several hundred expanded graft clones. The authors attributed T-cell counts and diversity one year after transplant mostly to newly produced T cells. Recipient T cells and thymic progenitors that survived were the source of the high TCRbeta diversity seen at day 60 in some patients.

The input for sequencing was PBMCs, taken before TCRalphabeta/CD19-depleted stem cell transplant. This TCR came from a girl aged 2-10 years with aplastic anemia, due to receive a stem cell transplant. The genes are TRBV28 and TRBJ2-3; D perhaps matches TRBD2 (6 bases). The CDR3 sequence is CASRRVFSTDTQYF. CDR3 DNA sequence: TGTGCCAGCCGGAGGGTATTCAGCACAGATACGCAGTATTTT.